This passage covers 25 T cell receptor beta chains from one sample sequenced in a study of blood T cell repertoires in COVID-19. Some clones are missing from TCRdb's copy, which holds only in-frame ones; the method was immunoSEQ multiplex PCR. The data hold over 120,000 clones, with nearly 85% observed a single time. Sequenced material: peripheral blood. These receptors were obtained from a human donor in a cohort sampled during active COVID-19.

The V call is TRBV21-1, the J call TRBJ1-2; TRBD1 is the table's D call, not checked against the DNA. TRBV21-1 is a pseudogene. This CDR3 is built from 14 residues. Written as DNA, the CDR3 is TGTGCCAGCAGCAAGTCGATTCAGGGTGGTGGCTACACCTTC. Amino acids: CASSKSIQGGGYTF.

The rearrangement uses TRBV7-8 and TRBJ1-1, with D hard to call. Germline CDR1 is SGHVS and CDR2 is FQNEAQ. V was pared by 7 bases and J by 9 bases, with 15 bases between. This CDR3 has 12 amino acids. The CDR3 protein is CASTPTRQKAFF. The CDR3 coding sequence is TGTGCCAGCACCCCAACCAGGCAGAAAGCTTTCTTT. Supplemented by reference TRBV7-8 and TRBJ1-1, the full variable domain reads GAGVSQSPRYKVAKRGQDVALRCDPISGHVSLFWYQQALGQGPEFLTYFQNEAQLDKSGLPSDRFFAERPEGSVSTLKIQRTQQEDSAVYLCASTPTRQKAFFGQGTRLTVV.

This chain joins TRBV28 and TRBJ1-6; D is undetermined. CDR1 and CDR2 from the germline V gene are MDHEN and SYDVKM. The CDR3 has 15 residues. V was pared by 5 bases and J by 6 bases, with 14 bases between. The CDR3 coding sequence is TGTGCCAGCAGTAGTAACAGCCGAATTAATTCACCCCTCCACTTT. Translating gives CASSSNSRINSPLHF.

The chain links TRBV6-1 to TRBJ2-3, with 14 bases lining up with TRBD2. The length of the CDR3 is 17 residues. The germline CDR1 and CDR2 sequences are MNHNS and SASEGT. The V gene end was trimmed by 3 bases and the J gene end by 5 bases; junction bases not matched to a gene: 7. The CDR3 loop is CASSDRGLAGAGDTQYF. The CDR3 nucleotides read TGTGCCAGCAGTGACCGGGGACTAGCGGGAGCGGGAGATACGCAGTATTTT.

The V call is TRBV24-1, the J call TRBJ1-4; 10 positions agree with TRBD1. The V segment lost 4 bases and the J segment 7 bases; nucleotides outside the gene matches: 8. Germline CDR1 reads KGHDR; CDR2 reads SFDVKD. The CDR3 has 16 amino acids. Written as DNA, the CDR3 is TGTGCCACCAGTGAGCCCCGGGACAGGGGAGGTGAAAAACTGTTTTTT. Translated: CATSEPRDRGGEKLFF.

The V gene is TRBV12-3 or TRBV12-4, the J gene TRBJ1-5; D not certain. This CDR3 spans 13 amino acids. V lost 2 bases, J lost 0 bases, and 2 bases lay in between. In DNA, the CDR3 is TGTGCCAGCAGTTTACGTAGCAATCAGCCCCAGCATTTT. Its protein is CASSLRSNQPQHF.

The chain has TRBV5-1 and TRBJ2-3; D not resolved. Trimming stripped 4 bases from V and 3 bases from J, with 6 bases between. CDR1 SGHRS and CDR2 YFSETQ come from the germline V gene. This CDR3 comprises 12 residues. Here the CDR3 reads CASSATTDTQYF. CDR3 DNA sequence: TGCGCCAGCAGCGCTACGACAGATACGCAGTATTTT. Variable domain in full (rest from reference TRBV5-1 and TRBJ2-3): KAGVTQTPRYLIKTRGQQVTLSCSPISGHRSVSWYQQTPGQGLQFLFEYFSETQRNKGNFPGRFSGRQFSNSRSEMNVSTLELGDSALYLCASSATTDTQYFGPGTRLTVL.

The rearrangement joins TRBV5-1 to TRBJ2-2; TRBD2 matches 10 bases. The CDR3 has 16 amino acids. The germline V gene has CDR1 SGHRS and CDR2 YFSETQ. The V gene end was trimmed by 4 bases and the J gene end by 4 bases; junction bases not matched to a gene: 7. The CDR3 protein is CASSPRTSGPTGELFF. DNA for the CDR3: TGCGCCAGCAGCCCACGGACTAGCGGACCCACCGGGGAGCTGTTTTTT.

The gene calls are TRBV27 and TRBJ2-7, with D perhaps matching TRBD1 (5 bases). With 5 bases removed from V and 4 bases from J, the gap between germline ends came to 27 bases. The length of the CDR3 is 18 residues. CDR1 and CDR2 (germline): MNHEY, SMNVEV (reference sequence). CDR3 region: CASSPPPGWGGLFYEQYV. The CDR3 coding sequence is TGTGCCAGCAGTCCCCCTCCAGGGTGGGGCGGCCTCTTTTACGAGCAGTACGTC.

V gene TRBV7-9 combines with J gene TRBJ1-2, with D tentatively TRBD1 (5 bases). With 8 bases removed from V and 8 bases from J, the gap between germline ends came to 12 bases. This CDR3 has 11 amino acids. Germline V gene lookup returns CDR1 SEHNR and CDR2 FQNEAQ (reference sequence). The CDR3 nucleotides read TGTGCCAGCGCCGGGGGTTACGGCTACACCTTC. Its protein product is CASAGGYGYTF.

This chain joins TRBV6-5 and TRBJ1-2; D might be TRBD1 (6 bases). Germline loops: CDR1 MNHEY, CDR2 SVGAGI. V was clipped by 2 bases and J by 8 bases, with 12 bases between them. This CDR3 spans 13 amino acids. The CDR3 loop is CASSYAPGGGYTF. The CDR3 DNA sequence: TGTGCCAGCAGTTACGCCCCTGGGGGCGGCTACACCTTC.

The rearrangement joins TRBV5-1 to TRBJ1-2, with D possibly matching TRBD1 (6 bases). The V and J ends lost 4 bases and 8 bases respectively, with 15 bases between them. The CDR3 is made up of 13 amino acids. Germline CDR1 is SGHRS and CDR2 is YFSETQ. The CDR3: CASSLDSPGGYTF. The CDR3 region has the DNA TGCGCCAGCAGCCTGGACAGCCCTGGAGGCTACACCTTC. The full variable domain, its missing parts supplied by reference TRBV5-1 and TRBJ1-2, is KAGVTQTPRYLIKTRGQQVTLSCSPISGHRSVSWYQQTPGQGLQFLFEYFSETQRNKGNFPGRFSGRQFSNSRSEMNVSTLELGDSALYLCASSLDSPGGYTFGSGTRLTVV.

The chain couples TRBV7-8 to TRBJ2-2; TRBD1 might be the D (6 bases). CDR1 and CDR2 from the germline V gene are SGHVS and FQNEAQ. Trimming removed 1 base at V and 6 bases at J, with 21 bases between. The CDR3 is 18 amino acids. CDR3: CASSLERRGIFGAGELFF. Written as DNA, the CDR3 is TGTGCCAGCAGCTTAGAGCGCAGGGGAATATTTGGGGCCGGGGAGCTGTTTTTT.

There are a few counts of this clone. This chain links TRBV24-1 with TRBJ1-4; a possible D gene is TRBD1 (6 bases). The CDR3 is 15 amino acids. V dropped 4 bases and J dropped 4 bases, with 12 bases sitting between them. Germline loops: CDR1 KGHDR, CDR2 SFDVKD. The CDR3 region has the DNA TGTGCCACCAGTGACAACAGGGCGGGTAATGAAAAACTGTTTTTT. It encodes CATSDNRAGNEKLFF.

Only a few counts were recorded for this clone. J is TRBJ1-5 and V is TRBV28; D gene ambiguous. Germline CDR1 reads MDHEN; CDR2 reads SYDVKM. The length of the CDR3 is 14 residues. Trimming stripped 5 bases from V and 0 bases from J, with 8 bases between. The CDR3 sequence is CASSPTHSNQPQHF. In DNA form, the CDR3 reads TGTGCCAGCAGTCCAACTCATAGCAATCAGCCCCAGCATTTT.

The gene calls are TRBV7-2 and TRBJ1-4; no clear D gene. The CDR3 contains 15 residues. V lost 7 bases to trimming and J lost 0 bases, with 12 bases between them. Germline V gene lookup returns CDR1 SGHTA and CDR2 FQGNSA. CDR3 in amino acids: CASTSSGATNEKLFF. CDR3 nucleotide sequence: TGTGCCAGCACCTCCTCGGGAGCAACTAATGAAAAACTGTTTTTT. Filled out from reference TRBV7-2 and TRBJ1-4, the complete variable domain reads GAGVSQSPSNKVTEKGKDVELRCDPISGHTALYWYRQSLGQGLEFLIYFQGNSAPDKSGLPSDRFSAERTGGSVSTLTIQRTQQEDSAVYLCASTSSGATNEKLFFGSGTQLSVL.

The chain employs TRBV19 and TRBJ2-1, with 7 bases matching TRBD2. The CDR3 consists of 14 residues. Trimming at V came to 6 bases and at J to 5 bases, leaving 7 bases not matched to a gene. Per the germline V gene, CDR1 is LNHDA and CDR2 is SQIVND (reference sequence). CDR3 bases: TGTGCCAGTAGAATGGGGGGGGTCCACAATGAGCAGTTCTTC. It codes for CASRMGGVHNEQFF.

This clone was recorded a few times. J is TRBJ1-5 and V is TRBV19; D is undetermined. This CDR3 is 13 amino acids long. Per germline, CDR1 LNHDA and CDR2 SQIVND (reference sequence). V lost 1 base to trimming and J lost 1 base, with 2 bases between them. CDR3 DNA sequence: TGTGCCAGTAGTATAGCGAGCAATCAGCCCCAGCATTTT. Residues: CASSIASNQPQHF. Supplemented by reference TRBV19 and TRBJ1-5, the full variable domain reads DGGITQSPKYLFRKEGQNVTLSCEQNLNHDAMYWYRQDPGQGLRLIYYSQIVNDFQKGDIAEGYSVSREKKESFPLTVTSAQKNPTAFYLCASSIASNQPQHFGDGTRLSIL.

This clone was recorded only once. The rearrangement joins TRBV6-5 to TRBJ2-2; TRBD1 aligns across 8 bases. CDR1 and CDR2 from the germline V gene are MNHEY and SVGAGI. J lost 5 bases, V lost 5 bases, and 7 bases had no gene match. This CDR3 is built from 15 residues. The DNA for the CDR3 is TGTGCCAGCAGTCCCGGACAGGGTTGGACCGGGGAGCTGTTTTTT. Translation gives CASSPGQGWTGELFF.

The J gene is TRBJ2-1, the V gene TRBV11-2; D not certain. CDR1 SGHAT and CDR2 FQNNGV come from the germline V gene. The CDR3 is made up of 16 amino acids. Trimming removed 4 bases at V and 4 bases at J, with 17 bases between. CDR3 region: CASSYLRRPRYNEQFF. Here the CDR3 DNA reads TGTGCCAGCAGCTACCTTCGGCGGCCACGGTACAATGAGCAGTTCTTC.

The chain couples TRBV4-2 to TRBJ2-7, with a possible D match to TRBD2 (6 bases). Germline V gives CDR1 LGHNA, CDR2 YNFKEQ. The CDR3 is 14 residues long. Trimming stripped 5 bases from V and 0 bases from J, with 11 bases between. CDR3 nucleotides: TGTGCCAGCAGCGCGGAGGGAAGCTCCTACGAGCAGTACTTC. Residues: CASSAEGSSYEQYF.

The chain uses TRBV5-1 and TRBJ1-1; no firm D call. The germline gives CDR1 SGHRS, CDR2 YFSETQ. Trimming took off 4 bases at V and 3 bases at J, with 16 bases between the two ends. There are 15 residues in the CDR3. CDR3 nucleotides: TGCGCCAGCAGCCCGATTCGTCCCGGGGACACTGAAGCTTTCTTT. Protein sequence: CASSPIRPGDTEAFF.

The chain recombines TRBV28 with TRBJ1-2; 8 bases map to TRBD1. Germline trimming cut 6 bases from V and 2 bases from J; bases unmatched to any gene: 8. The V gene's germline CDR1 is MDHEN and CDR2 SYDVKM. This CDR3 contains 15 residues. CDR3 coding DNA: TGTGCCAGCAGCCCGTTGACAGGGGCGAACTATGGCTACACCTTC. Protein sequence: CASSPLTGANYGYTF.

The chain couples TRBV6-5 to TRBJ2-1; a possible D gene is TRBD1 (6 bases). Germline CDR1 and CDR2: MNHEY and SVGAGI. The CDR3 is 13 amino acids. V gave up 8 bases and J gave up 7 bases, with 15 bases separating them. CDR3 in amino acids: CASGRHRANEQFF. CDR3 in DNA: TGTGCCAGCGGTCGACACAGGGCTAATGAGCAGTTCTTC.

This clone was detected ten times or more. This chain connects TRBV7-7 to TRBJ1-1; a weak D match, TRBD1 (6 bases). Trimming removed 5 bases from V and 4 bases from J, with 17 bases in between. Germline CDR1 and CDR2: SSHAT and FNYEAQ (reference sequence). The CDR3 is 15 residues long. The CDR3 sequence is CASSPVQGRSTEAFF. CDR3 sequence (DNA): TGTGCCAGCAGCCCTGTACAGGGCAGGAGCACTGAAGCTTTCTTT.